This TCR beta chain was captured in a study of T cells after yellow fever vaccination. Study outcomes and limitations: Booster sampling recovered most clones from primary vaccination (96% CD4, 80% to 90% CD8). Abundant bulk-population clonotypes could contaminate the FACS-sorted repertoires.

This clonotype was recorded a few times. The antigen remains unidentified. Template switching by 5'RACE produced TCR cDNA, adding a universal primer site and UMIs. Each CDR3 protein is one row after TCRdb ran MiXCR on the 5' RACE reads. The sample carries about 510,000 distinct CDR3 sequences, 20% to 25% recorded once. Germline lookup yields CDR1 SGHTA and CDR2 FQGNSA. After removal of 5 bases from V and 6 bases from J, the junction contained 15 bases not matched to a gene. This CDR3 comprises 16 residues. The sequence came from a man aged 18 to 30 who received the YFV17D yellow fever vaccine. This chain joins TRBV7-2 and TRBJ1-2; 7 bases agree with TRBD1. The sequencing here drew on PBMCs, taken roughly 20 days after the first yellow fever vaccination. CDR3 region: CASSPPPGRGENGYTF. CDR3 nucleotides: TGTGCCAGCAGCCCCCCCCCCGGCAGGGGGGAAAATGGCTACACCTTC.